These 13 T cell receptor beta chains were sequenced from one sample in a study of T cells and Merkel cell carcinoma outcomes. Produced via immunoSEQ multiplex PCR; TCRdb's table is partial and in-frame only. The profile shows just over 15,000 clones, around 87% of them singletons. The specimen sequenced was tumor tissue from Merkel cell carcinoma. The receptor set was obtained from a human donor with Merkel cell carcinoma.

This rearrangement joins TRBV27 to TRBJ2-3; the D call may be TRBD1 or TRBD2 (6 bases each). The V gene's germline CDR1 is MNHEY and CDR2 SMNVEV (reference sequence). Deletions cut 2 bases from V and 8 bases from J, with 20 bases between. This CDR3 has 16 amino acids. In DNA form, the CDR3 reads TGTGCCAGCAGTTTAAACCTAGGGGGGCTGGGGGTTACGCAGTATTTT. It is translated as CASSLNLGGLGVTQYF.

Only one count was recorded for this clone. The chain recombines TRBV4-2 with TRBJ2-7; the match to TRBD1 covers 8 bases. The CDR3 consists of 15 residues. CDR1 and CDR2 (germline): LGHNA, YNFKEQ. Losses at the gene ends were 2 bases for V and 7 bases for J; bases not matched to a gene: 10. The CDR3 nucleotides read TGTGCCAGCAGCCAAACGGACAGGGTTGGGGGGGAGCAGTACTTC. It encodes CASSQTDRVGGEQYF.

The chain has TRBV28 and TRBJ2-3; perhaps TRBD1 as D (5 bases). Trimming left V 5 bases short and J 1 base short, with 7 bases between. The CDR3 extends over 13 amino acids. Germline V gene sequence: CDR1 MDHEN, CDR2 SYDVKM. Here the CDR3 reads CASSPTGTDTQYF. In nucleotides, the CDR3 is TGTGCCAGCAGTCCGACAGGCACAGATACGCAGTATTTT. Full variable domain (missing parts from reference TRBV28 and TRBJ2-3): DVKVTQSSRYLVKRTGEKVFLECVQDMDHENMFWYRQDPGLGLRLIYFSYDVKMKEKGDIPEGYSVSREKKERFSLILESASTNQTSMYLCASSPTGTDTQYFGPGTRLTVL.

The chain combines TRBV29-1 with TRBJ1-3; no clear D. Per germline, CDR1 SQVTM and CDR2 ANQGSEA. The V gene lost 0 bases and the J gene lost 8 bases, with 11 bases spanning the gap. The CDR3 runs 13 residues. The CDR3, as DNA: TGCAGCGTTGAAGAAGGAGGTTTGGACACCATATATTTT. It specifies CSVEEGGLDTIYF. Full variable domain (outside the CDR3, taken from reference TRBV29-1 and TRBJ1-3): SAVISQKPSRDICQRGTSLTIQCQVDSQVTMMFWYRQQPGQSLTLIATANQGSEATYESGFVIDKFPISRPNLTFSTLTVSNMSPEDSSIYLCSVEEGGLDTIYFGEGSWLTVV.

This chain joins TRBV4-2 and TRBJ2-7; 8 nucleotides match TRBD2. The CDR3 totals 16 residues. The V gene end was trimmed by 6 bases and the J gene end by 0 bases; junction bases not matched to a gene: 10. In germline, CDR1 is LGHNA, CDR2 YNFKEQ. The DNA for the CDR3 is TGTGCCAGCAGTCACTCAACTAGCGGAGACTCCTACGAGCAGTACTTC. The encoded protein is CASSHSTSGDSYEQYF.

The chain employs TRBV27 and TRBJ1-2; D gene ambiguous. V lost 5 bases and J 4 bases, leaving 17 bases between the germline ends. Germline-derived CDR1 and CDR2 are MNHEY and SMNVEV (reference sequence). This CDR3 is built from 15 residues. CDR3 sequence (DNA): TGTGCCAGCAGTCCCTACGCCCAGGCAACCTATGGCTACACCTTC. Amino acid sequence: CASSPYAQATYGYTF.

CDR3 sequence: CASSLAQSIISGANVLTF. The DNA of the CDR3 is TGTGCCAGCAGCTTAGCACAGTCTATTATCTCTGGGGCCAACGTCCTGACTTTC. This chain links TRBV7-8 with TRBJ2-6; D is ambiguous. The CDR3 has 18 residues. With 0 bases removed from V and 0 bases from J, the gap between germline ends came to 12 bases. The germline V gene has CDR1 SGHVS and CDR2 FQNEAQ.

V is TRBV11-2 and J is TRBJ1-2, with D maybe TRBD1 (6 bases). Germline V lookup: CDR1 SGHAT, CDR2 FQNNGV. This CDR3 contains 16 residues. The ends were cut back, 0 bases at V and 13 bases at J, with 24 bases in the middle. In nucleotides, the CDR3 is TGTGCCAGCAGCTTAGATCGGGGACCTTTCGCAAGGGGGGGCACCTTC. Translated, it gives CASSLDRGPFARGGTF.

CDR3 sequence (DNA): TGCGCCAGCAGCCTTGAATACCCAGGGAGCACAGATACGCAGTATTTT. As protein: CASSLEYPGSTDTQYF. The chain couples TRBV4-1 to TRBJ2-3; D perhaps matches TRBD1 (5 bases). This CDR3 is 16 amino acids long. Germline V gene lookup returns CDR1 MGHRA and CDR2 YSYEKL. V was cut by 4 bases and J by 0 bases, with 14 bases left in between.

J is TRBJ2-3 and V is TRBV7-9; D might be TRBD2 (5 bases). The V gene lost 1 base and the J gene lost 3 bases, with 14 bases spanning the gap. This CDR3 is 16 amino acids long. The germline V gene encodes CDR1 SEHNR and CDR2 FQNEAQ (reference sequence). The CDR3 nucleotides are TGTGCCAGCAGCTTAGAGGGCCTAGCAGTGACAGATACGCAGTATTTT. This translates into CASSLEGLAVTDTQYF.

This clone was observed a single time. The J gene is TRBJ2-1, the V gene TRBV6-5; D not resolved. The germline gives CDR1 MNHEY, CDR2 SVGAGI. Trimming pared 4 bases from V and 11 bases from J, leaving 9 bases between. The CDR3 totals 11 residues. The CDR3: CASSSSVQQFF. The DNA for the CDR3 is TGTGCCAGCAGTTCTTCAGTCCAGCAGTTCTTC.

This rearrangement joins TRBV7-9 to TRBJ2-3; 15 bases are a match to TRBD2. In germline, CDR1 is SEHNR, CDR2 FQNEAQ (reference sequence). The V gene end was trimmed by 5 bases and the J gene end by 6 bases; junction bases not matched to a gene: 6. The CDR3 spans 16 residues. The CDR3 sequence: CASSPGLAGGPDTQYF. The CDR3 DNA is TGTGCCAGCAGCCCTGGACTAGCGGGGGGGCCCGATACGCAGTATTTT.

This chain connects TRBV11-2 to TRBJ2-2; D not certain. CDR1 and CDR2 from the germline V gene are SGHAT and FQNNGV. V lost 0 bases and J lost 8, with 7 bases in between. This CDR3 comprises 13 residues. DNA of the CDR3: TGTGCCAGCAGCTTAGATGCCCGGGGGGAGCTGTTTTTT. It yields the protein CASSLDARGELFF. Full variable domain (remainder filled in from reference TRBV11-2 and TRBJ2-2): EAGVAQSPRYKIIEKRQSVAFWCNPISGHATLYWYQQILGQGPKLLIQFQNNGVVDDSQLPKDRFSAERLKGVDSTLKIQPAKLEDSAVYLCASSLDARGELFFGEGSRLTVL.